Each of the 25 T cell receptor beta chains below was sequenced from the same sample in a study of T cells in Graves' hyperthyroidism and ophthalmopathy. Researchers took RNA transcripts and amplified the TCR beta CDR3 regions from them. An initial round of RT-PCR targeting the TCR CDR3 relied on the HTBI primer set. A single record per CDR3 protein comes from TCRdb applying MiXCR to the multiplex PCR reads. The repertoire holds around 300,000 distinct CDR3 sequences, roughly 15% seen once, with about 37% in the top ten. Sequencing used blood. These receptors were obtained from a woman aged 40 to 50 with Graves' ophthalmopathy.

This clonotype was picked up many times. The V gene is TRBV30, the J gene TRBJ2-1, with a tentative D call TRBD2 (5 bases). V lost 0 bases to trimming and J lost 3 bases, with 9 bases between them. This CDR3 comprises 14 residues. The germline gives CDR1 GTSNPN, CDR2 SVGIG (reference sequence). CDR3 protein: CAWSVSRVYNEQFF. CDR3 coding DNA: TGTGCCTGGAGTGTCTCGCGGGTCTACAATGAGCAGTTCTTC. Complete variable domain (other parts from reference TRBV30 and TRBJ2-1): SQTIHQWPATLVQPVGSPLSLECTVEGTSNPNLYWYRQAAGRGLQLLFYSVGIGQISSEVPQNLSASRPQDRQFILSSKKLLLSDSGFYLCAWSVSRVYNEQFFGPGTRLTVL.

This clonotype was found many times. The J gene is TRBJ1-1, the V gene TRBV12-3 or TRBV12-4; TRBD1 matches at 9 bases. The J segment lost 0 bases and the V segment lost 7 bases, leaving 9 bases of the junction unmatched. The CDR3 loop spans 16 amino acids. The CDR3 protein is CASKFDRGGMNTEAFF. The CDR3 coding sequence is TGTGCCAGCAAATTCGACAGGGGGGGTATGAACACTGAAGCTTTCTTT.

The rearrangement links TRBV18 to TRBJ1-2; no clear D gene. This CDR3 spans 15 amino acids. Per germline, CDR1 KGHSH and CDR2 LQKENI. Trimming removed 3 bases at V and 3 bases at J, with 14 bases between. The CDR3 sequence: CASSPETGVHYGYTF. CDR3 nucleotides: TGTGCCAGCTCACCCGAGACCGGCGTGCACTATGGCTACACCTTC.

This clonotype was seen a handful of times. The chain carries TRBV3-1 and TRBJ1-1, with D uncertain. Germline CDR1 is LGHDT and CDR2 is YNNKEL (reference sequence). The CDR3 sequence is 16 residues long. V was cut by 5 bases and J by 1 base, with 17 bases left in between. CDR3 amino acids: CASSVKTGRGNTEAFF. CDR3 sequence (DNA): TGTGCCAGCAGCGTAAAGACCGGGAGAGGGAACACTGAAGCTTTCTTT. The variable domain in full, completed from reference TRBV3-1 and TRBJ1-1, reads DTAVSQTPKYLVTQMGNDKSIKCEQNLGHDTMYWYKQDSKKFLKIMFSYNNKELIINETVPNRFSPKSPDKAHLNLHINSLELGDSAVYFCASSVKTGRGNTEAFFGQGTRLTVV.

This chain connects TRBV5-4 to TRBJ2-2; TRBD1 agrees at 7 bases. The CDR3 extends over 17 amino acids. Trimming at V came to 4 bases and at J to 3 bases, leaving 12 bases not matched to a gene. Germline assignment: CDR1 SGHNT and CDR2 YYREEE (reference sequence). The CDR3: CASSPGSADRHTGELFF. The CDR3 DNA follows: TGTGCCAGCAGCCCGGGAAGTGCGGACAGGCACACCGGGGAGCTGTTTTTT.

This clonotype was seen ten or more times. The chain's CDR3 is CASGATRQGSPTDTQYF. In DNA form, the CDR3 reads TGTGCTAGTGGTGCCACCCGACAGGGGAGCCCCACAGATACGCAGTATTTT. The V and J genes are TRBV12-5 and TRBJ2-3; 8 nucleotides match TRBD1. The CDR3 is 17 amino acids. CDR1 and CDR2 (germline): LGHNT, FRNRAP. Trimming at V came to 5 bases and at J to 2 bases, leaving 12 bases not matched to a gene.

This clonotype has ten or more counts. The rearrangement links TRBV7-9 to TRBJ1-2, with a weak D call TRBD1 (6 bases). V was pared by 7 bases and J by 8 bases, with 17 bases between. The CDR3 has 13 amino acids. In germline, CDR1 is SEHNR, CDR2 FQNEAQ (reference sequence). In nucleotides, the CDR3 is TGTGCCAGCACCGTAGACAGGATTGGAGGCTACACCTTC. Residues: CASTVDRIGGYTF.

CDR3 sequence: CATSDTRDNTGELFF. The CDR3 nucleotides read TGTGCCACCAGTGACACTAGGGATAACACCGGGGAGCTGTTTTTT. V is TRBV24-1 and J is TRBJ2-2; TRBD2 might be the D (5 bases). This CDR3 contains 15 residues. V was trimmed by 4 bases and J by 2 bases, leaving 10 bases between them. Germline CDR1 is KGHDR and CDR2 is SFDVKD.

The table lists this clonotype with many counts. The chain carries TRBV14 and TRBJ2-1; D not resolved. The CDR3 runs to 13 residues. Per the germline V gene, CDR1 is SGHDN and CDR2 is FVKESK. The V and J ends lost 3 bases and 9 bases respectively, with 12 bases between them. The CDR3 coding sequence is TGTGCCAGCAGCCAGGTGATAGGGTTTGAGCAGTTCTTC. This codes for CASSQVIGFEQFF.

This clonotype was detected many times. The chain carries TRBV24-1 and TRBJ1-2; no firm D call. The germline V and J ends were trimmed by 2 bases and 4 bases, with 7 bases remaining between them. Germline-derived CDR1 and CDR2 are KGHDR and SFDVKD. This CDR3 has 13 residues. This CDR3 is CATSDSRFYGYTF. CDR3 in DNA: TGTGCCACCAGTGATTCGAGATTCTATGGCTACACCTTC.

Many counts were recorded for this clonotype. This rearrangement joins TRBV28 to TRBJ2-3, with 7 positions matching TRBD1. This CDR3 comprises 16 residues. The junction had 11 bases not matched to a gene; V was cut back by 3 bases and J by 5 bases. Per the germline V gene, CDR1 is MDHEN and CDR2 is SYDVKM. This CDR3 reads CASSFRGGENGDTQYF. The CDR3 DNA follows: TGTGCCAGCAGTTTCCGAGGGGGCGAGAATGGAGATACGCAGTATTTT. The full variable domain, rest sourced from reference TRBV28 and TRBJ2-3, is DVKVTQSSRYLVKRTGEKVFLECVQDMDHENMFWYRQDPGLGLRLIYFSYDVKMKEKGDIPEGYSVSREKKERFSLILESASTNQTSMYLCASSFRGGENGDTQYFGPGTRLTVL.

The chain recombines TRBV30 with TRBJ1-1; D ambiguous. CDR3 size: 12 residues. Germline assignment: CDR1 GTSNPN and CDR2 SVGIG (reference sequence). Trimming removed 3 bases from V and 1 base from J, with 6 bases in between. CDR3 residues: CAWRVKNTEAFF. The CDR3 DNA reads TGTGCCTGGAGGGTAAAGAACACTGAAGCTTTCTTT.

This clonotype was counted at least ten times. This chain connects TRBV2 to TRBJ2-3, with a tentative D call TRBD2 (5 bases). Trimming removed 6 bases at V and 2 bases at J, with 9 bases between. CDR1 is SNHLY, CDR2 FYNNEI, per germline. The CDR3 has 13 residues. CDR3 in amino acids: CASRLDYTDTQYF. CDR3 DNA sequence: TGTGCCAGCAGATTAGACTACACAGATACGCAGTATTTT.

This clonotype was recorded many times. This CDR3 reads CASSRRDTGGNEQFF. The CDR3 DNA follows: TGTGCCAGCAGCCGTCGGGACACAGGAGGCAATGAGCAGTTCTTC. The gene calls are TRBV7-2 and TRBJ2-1; the D gene is possibly TRBD1 (6 bases). This CDR3 contains 15 residues. V lost 5 bases, J lost 6 bases, and 17 bases lay in between. Looked up from germline, CDR1 is SGHTA and CDR2 is FQGNSA.

This clonotype was picked up many times. The CDR3 spells CASMSPYTEAFF. For the CDR3, the DNA is TGTGCCAGCATGAGTCCCTACACTGAAGCTTTCTTT. The genes are TRBV6-1 and TRBJ1-1, with D hard to call. CDR3 size: 12 residues. Germline assignment: CDR1 MNHNS and CDR2 SASEGT. Trimming took 7 bases from V and 3 from J, leaving 9 bases between them.

This clonotype was observed a handful of times. CDR3 bases: TGTGCCAGCAGTGGGCCGACATGGCTCTTCTTC. This translates into CASSGPTWLFF. This chain joins TRBV6-1 and TRBJ2-1; D gene uncertain. The germline V and J ends were trimmed by 4 bases and 16 bases, with 14 bases remaining between them. Germline V gives CDR1 MNHNS, CDR2 SASEGT. The CDR3 extends over 11 amino acids.

On this clonotype itself: A read error may be the cause here, since a much bigger clone is one base away. The V call is TRBV12-3 or TRBV12-4, the J call TRBJ2-1, with 8 bases fitting TRBD2. With V trimmed by 5 bases and J by 9 bases, 9 bases remained unmatched. The CDR3 totals 14 residues. DNA of the CDR3: TGTGCCAGCAGTCCTAGCGGGCTCGACAGTGAGCAGTTCTTC. This encodes CASSPSGLDSEQFF.

This clonotype was counted a few times. The rearrangement joins TRBV3-1 to TRBJ2-7; the D is unclear. This CDR3 spans 14 amino acids. V was trimmed by 4 bases and J by 3 bases, leaving 13 bases between them. The germline CDR1 and CDR2 sequences are LGHDT and YNNKEL (reference sequence). The CDR3 DNA reads TGTGCCAGCAGCCCGCTTAGAGGCCGCTACGAGCAGTACTTC. It codes for CASSPLRGRYEQYF.

CDR3 protein: CASSPPRGTDTQYF. CDR3 DNA sequence: TGTGCCAGCTCACCACCGAGGGGCACAGATACGCAGTATTTT. This chain connects TRBV18 to TRBJ2-3; TRBD2 is a possible D gene (5 bases). The CDR3 extends over 14 amino acids. CDR1 and CDR2 from the germline V gene are KGHSH and LQKENI. Trimming removed 0 bases from V and 1 base from J, with 5 bases in between.

This clonotype was detected a few times. V gene TRBV20-1 combines with J gene TRBJ2-2; tentatively, D is TRBD2 (6 bases). V was clipped by 6 bases and J by 0 bases, with 11 bases between them. The germline CDR1 and CDR2 sequences are DFQATT and SNEGSKA (reference sequence). This CDR3 contains 14 residues. CDR3 sequence: CSASDYTNTGELFF. CDR3 sequence (DNA): TGCAGTGCATCGGACTACACGAACACCGGGGAGCTGTTTTTT.

This clonotype came up many times. This chain links TRBV30 with TRBJ1-2, with 9 bases identical to TRBD1. After removal of 1 base from V and 7 bases from J, the junction contained 4 bases not matched to a gene. The CDR3 loop spans 13 amino acids. CDR1 GTSNPN and CDR2 SVGIG come from the germline V gene (reference sequence). The CDR3 is CAWSAGTGSGYTF. Written as DNA, the CDR3 is TGTGCCTGGAGTGCCGGGACAGGGAGTGGCTACACCTTC.

This clonotype was seen more than once but under ten times. This sequence joins TRBV5-1 and TRBJ2-1, with D possibly being TRBD1 or TRBD2 (6 bases each). Looked up from germline, CDR1 is SGHRS and CDR2 is YFSETQ. Trimming removed 4 bases from V and 9 bases from J, with 14 bases in between. This CDR3 has 13 residues. For the CDR3, the DNA is TGCGCCAGCAGCGTCTCAGGAGGGGGTGAGCAGTTCTTC. Translated: CASSVSGGGEQFF.

This clonotype has at least ten counts. The chain has TRBV29-1 and TRBJ2-5, with D perhaps matching TRBD1 (6 bases). V was trimmed by 7 bases and J by 4 bases, leaving 13 bases between them. This CDR3 has 12 amino acids. Germline V lookup: CDR1 SQVTM, CDR2 ANQGSEA. CDR3 nucleotides: TGCAGCGCATCAGGGGTCGGAGAGACCCAGTACTTC. Its protein product is CSASGVGETQYF. The full variable domain, rest sourced from reference TRBV29-1 and TRBJ2-5, is SAVISQKPSRDICQRGTSLTIQCQVDSQVTMMFWYRQQPGQSLTLIATANQGSEATYESGFVIDKFPISRPNLTFSTLTVSNMSPEDSSIYLCSASGVGETQYFGPGTRLLVL.

The chain employs TRBV20-1 and TRBJ2-3; 13 bases are shared with TRBD2. J gave up 6 bases and V 2 bases, and 14 bases lay outside the gene matches. The germline V gene has CDR1 DFQATT and CDR2 SNEGSKA (reference sequence). The CDR3 covers 18 residues. CDR3 in amino acids: CSARKLAGGRTPRDTQYF. CDR3 DNA: TGCAGTGCTAGAAAACTAGCGGGAGGGCGAACTCCGCGGGATACGCAGTATTTT.

This clonotype was seen only a few times. The rearrangement links TRBV7-9 to TRBJ2-4; D remains unclear. Trimming removed 0 bases from V and 9 bases from J, with 15 bases in between. CDR3 length: 15 amino acids. CDR1 is SEHNR and CDR2 is FQNEAQ in the germline V gene (reference sequence). The CDR3 DNA is TGTGCCAGCAGCTTAGCGTCGTCTGGCTTGGGCATTCAGTACTTC. Translating it yields CASSLASSGLGIQYF.